Listed here are 5 T cell receptor beta chains from one sample, sequenced in a study of blood T cell repertoires in COVID-19. Sequencing used immunoSEQ multiplex PCR; TCRdb keeps in-frame clones, though not all of them. Of 200,000 to 300,000 clones in the sample, about 90% were seen once. The sequenced sample was peripheral blood. The receptors were sampled from a woman in her forties or fifties with acute or convalescent COVID-19.

V is TRBV9 and J is TRBJ1-6; the D gene is possibly TRBD1 (5 bases). CDR3 length equals 14 residues. V lost 2 bases and J lost 5, with 8 bases in between. CDR1 and CDR2 (germline): SGDLS, YYNGEE. The CDR3 nucleotides are TGTGCCAGCAGCGTCCGGACAAATAATTCACCCCTCCACTTT. This gives the protein CASSVRTNNSPLHF.

The gene calls are TRBV19 and TRBJ2-7; no definite D call. Trimming cost V 6 bases and J 3 bases, with 9 bases left between them. This CDR3 comprises 12 residues. Germline CDR1 and CDR2: LNHDA and SQIVND (reference sequence). CDR3 loop: CASSSTRYEQYF. CDR3 in DNA: TGTGCCAGTAGCTCGACACGCTACGAGCAGTACTTC.

This clone has just one count. The chain couples TRBV10-3 to TRBJ2-7, with D possibly TRBD2 on 6 matching bases. From germline, CDR1 is ENHRY and CDR2 SYGVKD. The CDR3 extends over 15 amino acids. Trimming stripped 4 bases from V and 3 bases from J, with 16 bases between. CDR3 residues: CAISGLSGARYEQYF. The DNA of the CDR3 is TGTGCCATCAGTGGTCTTAGCGGAGCCCGCTACGAGCAGTACTTC.

V usage is TRBV7-3 and J usage is TRBJ2-5, with TRBD1 matching over 9 bases. Germline V gene sequence: CDR1 SGHTA, CDR2 FQGTGA. Trimming removed 7 bases from V and 5 bases from J; junction bases left unmatched: 11. The CDR3 loop spans 15 amino acids. The CDR3 protein is CASTPGQGLGETQYF. The CDR3 nucleotides read TGTGCCAGCACCCCGGGACAGGGATTAGGGGAGACCCAGTACTTC.

The rearrangement links TRBV9 to TRBJ1-1; 9 bases map to TRBD1. J gave up 3 bases and V 3 bases, and 9 bases lay outside the gene matches. Germline CDR1 SGDLS, CDR2 YYNGEE. The CDR3 spans 16 residues. CDR3 sequence (DNA): TGTGCCAGCAGCGCACAACAACAGGGGGCGTACACTGAAGCTTTCTTT. This sequence encodes CASSAQQQGAYTEAFF.